This T cell receptor (beta chain) was captured in a study of cytomegalovirus exposure and HLA in healthy donors. Assay used: immunoSEQ multiplex PCR; TCRdb lists only in-frame clones, some missing. The profile shows a few hundred thousand clones, 90% of them singletons. The donors were in the approximately 120-subject validation cohort, distinct from the roughly 700-subject first cohort. Germline V gene lookup returns CDR1 MRHNA and CDR2 SNTAGT. V was pared by 8 bases and J by 5 bases, with 12 bases between. This CDR3 spans 12 amino acids. The chain employs TRBV6-4 and TRBJ1-1; a weak D match, TRBD1 (5 bases). The sequence was collected from a woman aged 18-30 years in good health and CMV-seronegative. Sequenced: PBMCs. CDR3 DNA sequence: TGTGCCAGCTTGACATCAGGGACTGAAGCTTTCTTT. Protein product: CASLTSGTEAFF.